This T cell receptor beta chain stems from a study of human CD8 memory T cell subsets. Total CD8+ T cells came from negative magnetic enrichment. TCR beta libraries were made by UMI-labeled 5' RACE. TCRdb reprocessed the 5' RACE reads; each CDR3 protein has one entry and no DNA is given. This specimen shows 10,000 to 12,000 distinct CDR3 sequences; the ten leading clones hold about 19%. The CDR3 sequence is 17 residues long. Germline V lookup: CDR1 MNHNY, CDR2 SVGAGI (reference sequence). Material for sequencing was CD8+ T cells from PBMCs. The TCR sequence derives from a human donor in good health. The rearrangement links TRBV6-6 to TRBJ1-1; TCRdb designates TRBD1, a call that cannot be tested without DNA. CDR3 sequence: CASSYSHVRGRDTEAFF.